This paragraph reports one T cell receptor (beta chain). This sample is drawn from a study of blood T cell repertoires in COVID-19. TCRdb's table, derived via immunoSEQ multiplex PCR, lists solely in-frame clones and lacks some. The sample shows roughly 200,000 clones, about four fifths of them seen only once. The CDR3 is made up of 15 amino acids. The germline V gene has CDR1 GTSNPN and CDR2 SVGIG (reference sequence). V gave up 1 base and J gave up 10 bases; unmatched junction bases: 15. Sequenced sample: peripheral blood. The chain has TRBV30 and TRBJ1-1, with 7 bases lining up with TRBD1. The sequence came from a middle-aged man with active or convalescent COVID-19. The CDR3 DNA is TGTGCCTGGAGTGAAATAGACAGGGAAAATAGGGCAGCTTTCTTT. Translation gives CAWSEIDRENRAAFF.